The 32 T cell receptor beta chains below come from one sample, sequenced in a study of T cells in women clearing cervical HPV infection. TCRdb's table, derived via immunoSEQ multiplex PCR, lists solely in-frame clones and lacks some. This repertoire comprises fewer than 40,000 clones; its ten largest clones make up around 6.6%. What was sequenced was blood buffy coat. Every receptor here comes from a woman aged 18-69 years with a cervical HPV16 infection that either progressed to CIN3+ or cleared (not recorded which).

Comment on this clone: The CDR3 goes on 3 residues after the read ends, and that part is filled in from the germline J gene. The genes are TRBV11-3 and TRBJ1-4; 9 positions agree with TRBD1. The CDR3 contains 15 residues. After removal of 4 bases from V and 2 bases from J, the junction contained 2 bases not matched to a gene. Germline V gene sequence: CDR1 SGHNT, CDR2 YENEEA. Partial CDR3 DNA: TGTGCCAGCAGCTCAGACAGGGGGACTAATGAAAAA. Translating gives CASSSDRGTNEK. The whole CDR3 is CASSSDRGTNEKLFF.

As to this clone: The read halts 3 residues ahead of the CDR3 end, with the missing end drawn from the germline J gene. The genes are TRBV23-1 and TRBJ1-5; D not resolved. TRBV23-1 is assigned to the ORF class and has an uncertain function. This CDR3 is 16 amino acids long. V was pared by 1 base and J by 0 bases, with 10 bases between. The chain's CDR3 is CASSQWAPFSNQPQHF. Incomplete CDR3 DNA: TGCGCCAGCAGTCAATGGGCCCCGTTTAGCAATCAGCCC.

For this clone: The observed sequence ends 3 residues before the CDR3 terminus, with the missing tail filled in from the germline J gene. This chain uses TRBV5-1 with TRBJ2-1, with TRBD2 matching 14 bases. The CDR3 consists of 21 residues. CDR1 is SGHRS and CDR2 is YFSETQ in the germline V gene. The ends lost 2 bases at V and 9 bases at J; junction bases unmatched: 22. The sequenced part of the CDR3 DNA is TGCGCCAGCAGCTTCCCGACTCCAGGGACTAGCGGGGGCTTTCAACGGGTTGAG. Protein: CASSFPTPGTSGGFQRVE. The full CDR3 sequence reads CASSFPTPGTSGGFQRVEQFF.

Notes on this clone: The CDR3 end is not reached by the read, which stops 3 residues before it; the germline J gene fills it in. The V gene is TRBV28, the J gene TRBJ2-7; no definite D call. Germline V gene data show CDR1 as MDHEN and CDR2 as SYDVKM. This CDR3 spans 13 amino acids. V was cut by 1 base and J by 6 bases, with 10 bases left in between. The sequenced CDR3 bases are TGTGCCAGCAGTTTATCGTCTCCCTTCGAG. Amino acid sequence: CASSLSSPFE. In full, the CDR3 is CASSLSSPFEQYF.

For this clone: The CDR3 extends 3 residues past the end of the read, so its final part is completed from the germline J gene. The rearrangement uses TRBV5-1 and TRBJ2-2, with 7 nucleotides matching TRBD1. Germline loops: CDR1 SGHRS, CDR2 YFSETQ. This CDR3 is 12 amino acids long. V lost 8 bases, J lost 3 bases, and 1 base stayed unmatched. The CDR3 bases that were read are TGCGCCAGTGACAGGGACACCGGGGAG. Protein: CASDRDTGE. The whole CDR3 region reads CASDRDTGELFF.

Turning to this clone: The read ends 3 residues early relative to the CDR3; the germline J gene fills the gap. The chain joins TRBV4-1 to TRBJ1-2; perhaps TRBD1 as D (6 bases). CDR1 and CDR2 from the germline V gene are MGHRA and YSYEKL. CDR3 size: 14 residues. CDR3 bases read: TGCGCCAGCAGCCCACAGGGACCGGTTAACGGC. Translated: CASSPQGPVNG. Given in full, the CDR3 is CASSPQGPVNGYTF.

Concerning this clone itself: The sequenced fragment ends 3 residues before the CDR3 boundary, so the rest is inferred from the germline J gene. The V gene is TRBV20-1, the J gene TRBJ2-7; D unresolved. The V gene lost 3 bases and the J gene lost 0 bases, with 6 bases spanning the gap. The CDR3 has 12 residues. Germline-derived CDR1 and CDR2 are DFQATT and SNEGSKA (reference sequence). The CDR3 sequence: CSASRISYEQYF. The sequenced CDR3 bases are TGCAGTGCTAGCAGGATCTCCTACGAG.

The sequenced CDR3 bases are TGCAGTGCCGGCCGGACTAGCGGGGGGGCCCAAGAGACC. It translates to CSAGRTSGGAQET. The full CDR3 protein is CSAGRTSGGAQETQYF. This chain joins TRBV20-1 and TRBJ2-5; 15 positions match TRBD2. The read comes to an end 3 residues before the CDR3 does, leaving the germline J gene to fill in the end. Trimming at V came to 6 bases and at J to 1 base, leaving 6 bases not matched to a gene. This CDR3 contains 16 residues. Per the germline V gene, CDR1 is DFQATT and CDR2 is SNEGSKA (reference sequence).

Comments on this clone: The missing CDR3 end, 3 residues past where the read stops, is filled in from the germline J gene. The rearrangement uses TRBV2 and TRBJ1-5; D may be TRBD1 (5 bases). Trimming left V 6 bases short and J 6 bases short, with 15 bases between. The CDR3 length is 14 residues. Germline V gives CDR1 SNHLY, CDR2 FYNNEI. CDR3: CASSPPGGGQPQHF. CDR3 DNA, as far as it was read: TGTGCCAGCAGCCCTCCCGGGGGGGGTCAGCCC.

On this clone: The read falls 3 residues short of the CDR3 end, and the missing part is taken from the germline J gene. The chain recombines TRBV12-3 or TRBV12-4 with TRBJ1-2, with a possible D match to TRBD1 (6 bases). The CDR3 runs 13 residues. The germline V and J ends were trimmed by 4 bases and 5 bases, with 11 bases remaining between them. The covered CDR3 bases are TGTGCCAGCAGTTCCACAGGGCAATATGGC. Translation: CASSSTGQYG. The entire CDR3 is CASSSTGQYGYTF.

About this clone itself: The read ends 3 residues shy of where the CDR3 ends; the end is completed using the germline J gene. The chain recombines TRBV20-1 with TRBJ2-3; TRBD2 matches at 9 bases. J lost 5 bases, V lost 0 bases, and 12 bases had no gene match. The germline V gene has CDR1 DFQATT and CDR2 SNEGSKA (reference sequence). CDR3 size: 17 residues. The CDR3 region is CSARDRAGGRIGDTQYF. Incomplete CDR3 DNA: TGCAGTGCTAGAGATAGAGCGGGGGGCCGGATAGGAGATACG.

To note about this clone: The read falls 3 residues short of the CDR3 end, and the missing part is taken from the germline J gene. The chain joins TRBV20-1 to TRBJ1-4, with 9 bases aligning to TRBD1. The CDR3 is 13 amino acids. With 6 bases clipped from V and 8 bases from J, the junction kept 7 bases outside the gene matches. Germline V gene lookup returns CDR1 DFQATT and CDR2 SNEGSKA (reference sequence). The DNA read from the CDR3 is TGCAGTGCCAACAGGGGGCGGGAGGAAAAA. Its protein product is CSANRGREEK. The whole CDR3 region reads CSANRGREEKLFF.

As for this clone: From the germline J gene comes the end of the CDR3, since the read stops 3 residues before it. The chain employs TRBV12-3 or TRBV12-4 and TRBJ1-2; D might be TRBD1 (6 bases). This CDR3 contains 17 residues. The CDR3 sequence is CASSPPVGLKAGAGYTF. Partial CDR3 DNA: TGTGCCAGCAGTCCCCCGGTAGGCCTCAAGGCAGGGGCGGGC.

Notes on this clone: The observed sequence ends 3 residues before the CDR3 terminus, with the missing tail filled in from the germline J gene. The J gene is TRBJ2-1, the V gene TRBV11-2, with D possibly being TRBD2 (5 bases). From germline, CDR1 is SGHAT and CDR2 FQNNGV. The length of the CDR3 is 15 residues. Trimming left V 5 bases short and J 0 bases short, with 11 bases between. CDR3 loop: CASSLLASSYNEQFF. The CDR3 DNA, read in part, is TGTGCCAGCAGCCTTCTAGCCAGCTCCTACAATGAG.

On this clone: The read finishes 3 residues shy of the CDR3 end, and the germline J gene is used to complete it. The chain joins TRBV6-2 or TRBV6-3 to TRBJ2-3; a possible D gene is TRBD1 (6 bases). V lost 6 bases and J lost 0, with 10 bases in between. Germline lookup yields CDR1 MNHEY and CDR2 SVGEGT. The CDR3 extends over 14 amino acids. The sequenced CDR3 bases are TGTGCCAGCAGCCCTACAGGGAGCACAGATACG. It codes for CASSPTGSTDT. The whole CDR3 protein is CASSPTGSTDTQYF.

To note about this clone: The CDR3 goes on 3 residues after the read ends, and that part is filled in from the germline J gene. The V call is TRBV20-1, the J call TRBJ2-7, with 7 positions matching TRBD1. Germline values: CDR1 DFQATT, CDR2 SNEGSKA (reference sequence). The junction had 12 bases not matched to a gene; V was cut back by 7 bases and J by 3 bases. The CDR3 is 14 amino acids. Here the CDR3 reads CSGAGTAFNYEQYF. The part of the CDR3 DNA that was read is TGCAGTGGAGCCGGGACAGCTTTCAACTACGAG.

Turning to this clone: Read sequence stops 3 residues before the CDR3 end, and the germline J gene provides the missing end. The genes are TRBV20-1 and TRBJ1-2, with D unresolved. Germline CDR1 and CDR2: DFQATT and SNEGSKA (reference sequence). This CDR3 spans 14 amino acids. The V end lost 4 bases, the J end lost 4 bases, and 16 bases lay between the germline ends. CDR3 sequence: CSATSGSTSYGYTF. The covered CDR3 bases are TGCAGTGCTACTTCCGGGTCTACCTCCTATGGC.

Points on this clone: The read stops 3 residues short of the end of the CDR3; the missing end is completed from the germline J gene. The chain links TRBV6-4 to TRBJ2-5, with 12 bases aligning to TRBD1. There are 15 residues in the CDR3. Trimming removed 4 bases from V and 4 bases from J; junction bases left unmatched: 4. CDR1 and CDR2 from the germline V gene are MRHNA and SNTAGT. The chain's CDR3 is CASSAGGQGAETQYF. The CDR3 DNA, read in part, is TGTGCCAGCAGTGCCGGGGGACAGGGGGCAGAGACC.

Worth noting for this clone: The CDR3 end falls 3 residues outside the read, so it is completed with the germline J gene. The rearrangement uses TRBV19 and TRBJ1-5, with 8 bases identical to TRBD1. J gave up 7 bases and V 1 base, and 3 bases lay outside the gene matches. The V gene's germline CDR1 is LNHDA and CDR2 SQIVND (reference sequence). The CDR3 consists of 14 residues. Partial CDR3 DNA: TGTGCCAGTAGTATAGGACAGGGGCACCAGCCC. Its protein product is CASSIGQGHQP. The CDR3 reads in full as CASSIGQGHQPQHF.

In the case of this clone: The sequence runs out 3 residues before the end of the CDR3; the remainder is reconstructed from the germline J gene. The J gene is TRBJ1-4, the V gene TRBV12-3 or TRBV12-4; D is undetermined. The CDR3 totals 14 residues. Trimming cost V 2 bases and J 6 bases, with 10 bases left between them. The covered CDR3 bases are TGTGCCAGCAGTTTAACCGGGGTCGATGAAAAA. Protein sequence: CASSLTGVDEK. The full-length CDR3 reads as CASSLTGVDEKLFF.

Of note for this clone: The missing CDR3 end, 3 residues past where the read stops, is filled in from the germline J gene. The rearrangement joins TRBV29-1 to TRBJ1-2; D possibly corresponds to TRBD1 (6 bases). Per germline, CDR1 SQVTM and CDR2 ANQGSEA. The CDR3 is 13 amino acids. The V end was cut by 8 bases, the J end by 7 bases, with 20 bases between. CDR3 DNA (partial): TGCAGCTCCTTGTCGGGGGGGCTTCCTGGC. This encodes CSSLSGGLPG. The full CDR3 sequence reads CSSLSGGLPGYTF.

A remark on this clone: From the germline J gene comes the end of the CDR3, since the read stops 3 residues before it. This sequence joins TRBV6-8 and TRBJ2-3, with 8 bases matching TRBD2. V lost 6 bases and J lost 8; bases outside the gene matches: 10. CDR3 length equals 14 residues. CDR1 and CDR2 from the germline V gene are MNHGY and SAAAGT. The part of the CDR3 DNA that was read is TGTGCCAGCAGCTCCGGGACTAGTTACCGTACG. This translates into CASSSGTSYRT. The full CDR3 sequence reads CASSSGTSYRTQYF.

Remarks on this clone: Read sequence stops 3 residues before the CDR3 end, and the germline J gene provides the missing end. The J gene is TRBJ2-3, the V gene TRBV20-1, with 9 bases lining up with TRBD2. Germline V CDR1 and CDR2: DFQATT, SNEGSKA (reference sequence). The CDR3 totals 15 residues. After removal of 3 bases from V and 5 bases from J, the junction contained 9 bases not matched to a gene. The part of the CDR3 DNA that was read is TGCAGTGCTAGGACGGCGGGGGGGCCCCAAGATACG. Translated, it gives CSARTAGGPQDT. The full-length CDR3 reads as CSARTAGGPQDTQYF.

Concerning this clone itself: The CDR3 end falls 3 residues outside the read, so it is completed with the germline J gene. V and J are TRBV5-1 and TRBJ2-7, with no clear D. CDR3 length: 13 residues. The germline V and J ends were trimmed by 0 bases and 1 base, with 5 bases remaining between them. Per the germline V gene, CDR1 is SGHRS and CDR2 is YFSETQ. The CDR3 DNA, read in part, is TGCGCCAGCAGCTTGGAGGGTTCCTACGAG. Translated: CASSLEGSYE. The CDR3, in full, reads CASSLEGSYEQYF.

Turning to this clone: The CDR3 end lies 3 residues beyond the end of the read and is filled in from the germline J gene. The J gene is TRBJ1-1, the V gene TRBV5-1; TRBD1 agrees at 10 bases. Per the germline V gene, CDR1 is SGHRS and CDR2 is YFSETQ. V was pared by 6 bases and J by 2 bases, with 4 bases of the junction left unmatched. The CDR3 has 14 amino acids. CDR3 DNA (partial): TGCGCCAGCACGAGGGACAGGGGTAACACTGAA. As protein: CASTRDRGNTE. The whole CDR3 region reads CASTRDRGNTEAFF.

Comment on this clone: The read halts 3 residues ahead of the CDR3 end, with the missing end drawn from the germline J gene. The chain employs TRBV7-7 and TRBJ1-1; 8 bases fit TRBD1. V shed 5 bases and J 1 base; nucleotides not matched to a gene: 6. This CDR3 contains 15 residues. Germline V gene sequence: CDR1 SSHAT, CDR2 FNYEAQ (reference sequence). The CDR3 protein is CASSPRGTGNTEAFF. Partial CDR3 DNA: TGTGCCAGCAGCCCCCGGGGGACAGGGAACACTGAA. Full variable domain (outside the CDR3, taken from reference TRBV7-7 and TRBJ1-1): GAGVSQSPRYKVTKRGQDVTLRCDPISSHATLYWYQQALGQGPEFLTYFNYEAQPDKSGLPSDRFSAERPEGSISTLTIQRTEQRDSAMYRCASSPRGTGNTEAFFGQGTRLTVV.

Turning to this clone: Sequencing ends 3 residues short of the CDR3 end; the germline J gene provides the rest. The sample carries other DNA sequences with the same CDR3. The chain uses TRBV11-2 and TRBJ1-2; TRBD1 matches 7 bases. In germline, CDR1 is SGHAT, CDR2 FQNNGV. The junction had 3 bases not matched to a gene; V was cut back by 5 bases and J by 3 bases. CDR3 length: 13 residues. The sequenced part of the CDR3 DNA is TGTGCCAGCAGCCCCGACAGGGACTATGGC. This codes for CASSPDRDYG. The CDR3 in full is CASSPDRDYGYTF.

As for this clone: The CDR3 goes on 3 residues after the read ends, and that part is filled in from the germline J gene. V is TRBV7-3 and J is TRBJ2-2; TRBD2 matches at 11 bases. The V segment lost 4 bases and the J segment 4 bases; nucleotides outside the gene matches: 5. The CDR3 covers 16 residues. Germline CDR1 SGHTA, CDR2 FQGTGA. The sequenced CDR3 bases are TGTGCCAGCAGCTACGGAGGACTAGCGGGCACCGGGGAG. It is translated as CASSYGGLAGTGE. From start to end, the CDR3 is CASSYGGLAGTGELFF. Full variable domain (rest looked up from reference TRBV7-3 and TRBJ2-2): GAGVSQTPSNKVTEKGKYVELRCDPISGHTALYWYRQSLGQGPEFLIYFQGTGAADDSGLPNDRFFAVRPEGSVSTLKIQRTERGDSAVYLCASSYGGLAGTGELFFGEGSRLTVL.

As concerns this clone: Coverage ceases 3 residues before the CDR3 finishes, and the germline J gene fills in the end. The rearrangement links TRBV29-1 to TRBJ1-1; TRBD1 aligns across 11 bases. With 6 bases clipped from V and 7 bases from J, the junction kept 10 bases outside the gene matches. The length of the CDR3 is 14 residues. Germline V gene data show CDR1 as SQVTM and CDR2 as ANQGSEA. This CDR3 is CSVDLGQGAGEAFF. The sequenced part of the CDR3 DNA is TGCAGCGTAGACCTCGGACAGGGGGCGGGTGAA.

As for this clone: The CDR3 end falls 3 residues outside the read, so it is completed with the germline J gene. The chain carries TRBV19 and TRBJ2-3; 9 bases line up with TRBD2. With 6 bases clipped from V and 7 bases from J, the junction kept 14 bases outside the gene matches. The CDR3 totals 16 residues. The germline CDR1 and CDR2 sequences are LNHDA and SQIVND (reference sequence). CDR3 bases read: TGTGCCAGTAGCCCCCCCGGGACTAGCCTTAGGAATACG. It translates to CASSPPGTSLRNT. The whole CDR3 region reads CASSPPGTSLRNTQYF.

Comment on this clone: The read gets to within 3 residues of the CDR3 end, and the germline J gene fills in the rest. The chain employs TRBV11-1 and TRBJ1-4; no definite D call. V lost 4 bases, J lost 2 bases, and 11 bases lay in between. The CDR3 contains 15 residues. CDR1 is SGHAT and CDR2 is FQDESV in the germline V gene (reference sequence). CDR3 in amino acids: CASSSLEGTNEKLFF. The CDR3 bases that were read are TGTGCCAGCAGCTCGTTGGAGGGCACTAATGAAAAA.

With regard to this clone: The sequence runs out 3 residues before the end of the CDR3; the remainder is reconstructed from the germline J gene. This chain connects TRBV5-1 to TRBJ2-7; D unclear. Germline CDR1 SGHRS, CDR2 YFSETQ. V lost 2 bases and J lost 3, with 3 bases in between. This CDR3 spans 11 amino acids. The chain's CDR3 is CASSFLYEQYF. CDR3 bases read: TGCGCCAGCAGCTTCCTCTACGAG.